The sequence of this TCR beta chain was determined in a study of blood T cells in healthy people across ages. A J-beta primer mix and a sample-barcoded 5' primer were used in a second PCR of roughly 7 to 12 cycles. Each CDR3 protein is one row after TCRdb ran MiXCR on the 5' RACE reads. The sample shows over 600,000 distinct CDR3 sequences, around 43% of them seen only once. Findings and limits, study-wide: Samples with more naive T cells showed higher observed beta diversity.

This clonotype was seen just once. What it binds is unknown. Every sample gave at least 6 micrograms of total RNA when it was extracted. The CDR3 runs to 18 residues. Germline V gene sequence: CDR1 DFQATT, CDR2 SNEGSKA (reference sequence). This sequence was found in a man older than 75 in good health. The rearrangement links TRBV20-1 to TRBJ2-1, with 15 bases that match TRBD2. The J call may be in error: the DNA end matches TRBJ2-7 better. The sequenced material came from blood. The CDR3 protein is CSAVQGTSGRISYNEQYF. The DNA of the CDR3 is TGCAGTGCTGTTCAGGGGACTAGCGGGAGGATCTCCTACAATGAGCAGTACTTC.